Listed below are T cell receptor beta chains from one sample, sequenced in a study of cytomegalovirus exposure and HLA in healthy donors. The assay was immunoSEQ multiplex PCR, and TCRdb's table has in-frame clones only and misses some. The repertoire holds hundreds of thousands of clones, with over 60% as singletons. Sequencing input: PBMCs. The receptors here all came from a young man in good health and CMV-seronegative. Both conserved end residues are part of each CDR3. A D gene is named only where the DNA matches it firmly. Expanded clones are given a class, and other clones once, few, many or no size at all.

D: .; J: TRBJ1-2; size: .; V: TRBV6-5; DNA: TGTGCCAGTATTGGATACCGAGGGGGGGATGGCTACACCTTC; CDR3: CASIGYRGGDGYTF
D: .; J: TRBJ2-7; size: .; V: TRBV30; DNA: TGTGCCTGGAGTAAACCGGGGGGCCACCGCTCCTACGAGCAGTACTTC; CDR3: CAWSKPGGHRSYEQYF
D: .; J: TRBJ1-2; size: .; V: TRBV2; DNA: TGTGCCGAAGGGGCCCAAACCCCCTATGGCTACACCTTC; CDR3: CAEGAQTPYGYTF
D: .; J: TRBJ2-7; size: once; V: TRBV5-1; DNA: TGCGCCAGCAGCTTAGTAGAATCCTACGAGCAGTACTTC; CDR3: CASSLVESYEQYF
D: .; J: TRBJ1-5; size: .; V: TRBV19; DNA: TGTGCCAGTAGTAGTATCGACAGGACTAATCAGCCCCAGCATTTT; CDR3: CASSSIDRTNQPQHF
D: TRBD1; J: TRBJ1-2; size: .; V: TRBV9; DNA: TGTGCCAGCAGCGTAGACAGGGGGGAAGAGGGCTACACCTTC; CDR3: CASSVDRGEEGYTF
D: TRBD1; J: TRBJ2-7; size: .; V: TRBV4-1; DNA: TGCGCCAGCAGCCAAGGTAGACAGGGCTACGAGCAGTACTTC; CDR3: CASSQGRQGYEQYF
D: TRBD2; J: TRBJ2-3; size: .; V: TRBV7-3; DNA: TGTGCCAGCAGCACAACTAGCGGGACTACTAGCACAGATACGCAGTATTTT; CDR3: CASSTTSGTTSTDTQYF
D: TRBD2; J: TRBJ2-1; size: .; V: TRBV7-8; DNA: TGTGCCAGCAGCTTAGCGGGAGGGCCTACGATTGAGCAGTTCTTC; CDR3: CASSLAGGPTIEQFF
D: TRBD1; J: TRBJ1-3; size: few; V: TRBV28; DNA: TGTGCCAGCTTTACAACAGGGGCTGGAAACACCATATATTTT; CDR3: CASFTTGAGNTIYF
D: TRBD2; J: TRBJ2-1; size: once; V: TRBV29-1; DNA: TGCAGCGTATCGGGAGGTGCTTACAATGAGCAGTTCTTC; CDR3: CSVSGGAYNEQFF
D: .; J: TRBJ2-1; size: few; V: TRBV2; DNA: TGTGCCAGCAGTACTACCCCCCAATGGGAGGCCACCTACAATGAGCAGTTCTTC; CDR3: CASSTTPQWEATYNEQFF
D: .; J: TRBJ1-4; size: few; V: TRBV7-3; DNA: TGTGCCAGCAGCCCAACGGGTCGGAATGAAAAACTGTTTTTT; CDR3: CASSPTGRNEKLFF
D: .; J: TRBJ2-7; size: few; V: TRBV5-1; DNA: TGCGCCAGCAGCTTCTGGCAAACGGGAGATAAATACGAGCAGTACTTC; CDR3: CASSFWQTGDKYEQYF
D: TRBD2; J: TRBJ2-5; size: once; V: TRBV2; DNA: TGTGCCAGCAGTCCGAGCGGGAGCCCTCAAGAGACCCAGTACTTC; CDR3: CASSPSGSPQETQYF
D: TRBD1; J: TRBJ2-3; size: .; V: TRBV7-9; DNA: TGTGCCAGCAGCCGGGACAGGGGCACAGATACGCAGTATTTT; CDR3: CASSRDRGTDTQYF
D: .; J: TRBJ2-1; size: .; V: TRBV13; DNA: TGTGCCAGCAGCTTAGGGCCCACTAGTGGGTACAATGAGCAGTTCTTC; CDR3: CASSLGPTSGYNEQFF
D: .; J: TRBJ1-2; size: .; V: TRBV6-6; DNA: TGTGCCAGCAGTTACTCGAAGGGCGGGGGAAACTATGGCTACACCTTC; CDR3: CASSYSKGGGNYGYTF
D: .; J: TRBJ2-7; size: .; V: TRBV2; DNA: TGTGCCAGCGGGACTACAGGGCGGGACCTCTCCTACGAGCAGTACTTC; CDR3: CASGTTGRDLSYEQYF
D: TRBD2; J: TRBJ2-5; size: .; V: TRBV19; DNA: TGTGCCAGTAGCCTAGCGGGAGGAGGGGAGACCCAGTACTTC; CDR3: CASSLAGGGETQYF
D: TRBD2; J: TRBJ2-5; size: .; V: TRBV30; DNA: TGTGCCTGGAGTCCGGGACTAGCGATAGAGACCCAGTACTTC; CDR3: CAWSPGLAIETQYF
D: TRBD1; J: TRBJ2-7; size: .; V: TRBV4-1; DNA: TGCGCCAGCAGCACGACAGGGACCTCCTACGAGCAGTACTTC; CDR3: CASSTTGTSYEQYF
D: .; J: TRBJ1-2; size: .; V: TRBV5-1; DNA: TGCGCCAGCACCGCGGGGGGTGACTATGGCTACACCTTC; CDR3: CASTAGGDYGYTF
D: .; J: TRBJ1-6; size: .; V: TRBV1; DNA: TGCACCAGCAGCCAAGGACAGTTCCTGACTTATAATTCACCCCTCCACTTT; CDR3: CTSSQGQFLTYNSPLHF
D: TRBD1; J: TRBJ1-2; size: once; V: TRBV10-3; DNA: TGTGCCATCAGTGAGTCGACCGGGGGACAGGGCTACACCTTC; CDR3: CAISESTGGQGYTF
D: TRBD1; J: TRBJ1-2; size: .; V: TRBV10-2; DNA: TGCGCCAGCTGGTCAGGGGGGTTGGCCTATGGCTACACCTTC; CDR3: CASWSGGLAYGYTF
D: .; J: TRBJ1-5; size: .; V: TRBV29-1; DNA: TGCAGCGTTGGACAGCACAATCAGCCCCAGCATTTT; CDR3: CSVGQHNQPQHF
D: TRBD1; J: TRBJ2-7; size: .; V: TRBV6-1; DNA: TGTGCCAGCAGCTACAGGGGGCAATACGAGCAGTACTTC; CDR3: CASSYRGQYEQYF
D: .; J: TRBJ1-2; size: .; V: TRBV13; DNA: TGTGCCAGCAGCTTAGAGGGGCTCGGCTATGGCTACACCTTC; CDR3: CASSLEGLGYGYTF
D: TRBD1; J: TRBJ1-3; size: .; V: TRBV19; DNA: TGTGCCAGTAGTATCCCGGGACAGAACTCTGGAAACACCATATATTTT; CDR3: CASSIPGQNSGNTIYF
D: .; J: TRBJ1-2; size: .; V: TRBV6-5; DNA: TGTGCCAGCAGTTACTTCGGACAGCTCGATGGCTACACCTTC; CDR3: CASSYFGQLDGYTF
D: TRBD1; J: TRBJ1-2; size: .; V: TRBV27; DNA: TGTGCCAGCAGTTCCCCTCCCGGGACAGGAGGTCAAGGCTACACCTTC; CDR3: CASSSPPGTGGQGYTF
D: .; J: TRBJ2-1; size: .; V: TRBV6-5; DNA: TGTGCCAGCAGCCTCGGACCCCCTCAGGGCGATGAGCAGTTCTTC; CDR3: CASSLGPPQGDEQFF
D: .; J: TRBJ1-2; size: .; V: TRBV5-4; DNA: TGTGCCAGCAGCTTGGAGGGGATAAACTATGGCTACACCTTC; CDR3: CASSLEGINYGYTF
D: .; J: TRBJ2-1; size: .; V: TRBV29-1; DNA: TGCAGCGTTGAATTACGGGACAATGAGCAGTTCTTC; CDR3: CSVELRDNEQFF
D: TRBD2; J: TRBJ2-7; size: few; V: TRBV10-3; DNA: TGTGCCAGCGGGACTAGCGGGTTGGGGCAGTACTTC; CDR3: CASGTSGLGQYF
D: .; J: TRBJ1-1; size: .; V: TRBV7-6; DNA: TGTGCCAGCAGCTTATATTCCAGGGACACTGAAGCTTTCTTT; CDR3: CASSLYSRDTEAFF
D: .; J: TRBJ1-1; size: .; V: TRBV2; DNA: TGTGCCAGCAGCAAGGACCCCTGGGGCGACGCTTTCTTT; CDR3: CASSKDPWGDAFF
D: .; J: TRBJ1-1; size: .; V: TRBV19; DNA: TGTGCCAGTAGTCCCACAGACCAACATACTGAAGCTTTCTTT; CDR3: CASSPTDQHTEAFF
D: .; J: TRBJ2-3; size: .; V: TRBV7-6; DNA: TGTGCCAGCAGCCCCAGACTAGAGGGTACGCAGTATTTT; CDR3: CASSPRLEGTQYF
D: .; J: TRBJ2-7; size: .; V: TRBV4-1; DNA: TGCGCCAGCAGCCAACCGGGAGAGCAGTACTTC; CDR3: CASSQPGEQYF
D: .; J: TRBJ2-3; size: .; V: TRBV5-1; DNA: TGCGCCAGCAGCTTGGGGGCCCGGGAGAGGGTAGATACGCAGTATTTT; CDR3: CASSLGARERVDTQYF
D: .; J: TRBJ1-1; size: .; V: TRBV28; DNA: TGTGCCAGCAGGTCCTCCCGACATGGGGCTGGTGAAGCTTTCTTT; CDR3: CASRSSRHGAGEAFF
D: TRBD1; J: TRBJ1-3; size: .; V: TRBV6-6; DNA: TGTGCCAGCAAGACAGGGCAAGCTGGAAACACCATATATTTT; CDR3: CASKTGQAGNTIYF